Below, 26 T cell receptor beta chains from the same sample are listed, as sequenced in a study of OX40 agonist ivuxolimab in advanced cancers. The data were produced by immunoSEQ multiplex PCR, yet TCRdb's version contains in-frame clones alone and is incomplete. This table has approximately 70,000 clones, roughly 81% appearing once. Sequenced material: CD4+ or CD8+ T cells sorted from blood, taken in a trial of the OX40 agonist ivuxolimab. The source is an adult with an advanced solid tumor such as melanoma, head and neck, liver or kidney cancer.

V usage is TRBV6-5 and J usage is TRBJ2-7; D gene unclear. Trimming cost V 10 bases and J 9 bases, with 16 bases left between them. The germline V gene has CDR1 MNHEY and CDR2 SVGAGI. There are 11 residues in the CDR3. The CDR3: CATTSLGGQYF. The CDR3 nucleotides read TGTGCCACTACGAGCCTCGGCGGGCAGTACTTC.

V and J are TRBV11-1 and TRBJ1-1; perhaps TRBD1 as D (6 bases). In germline, CDR1 is SGHAT, CDR2 FQDESV (reference sequence). The germline V and J ends were trimmed by 5 bases and 7 bases, with 11 bases remaining between them. This CDR3 is 12 amino acids long. The CDR3 sequence is CASSNNRVEAFF. DNA of the CDR3: TGTGCCAGCAGCAATAACAGGGTTGAAGCTTTCTTT.

The chain uses TRBV19 and TRBJ1-1, with TRBD1 identical over 9 bases. The CDR3 is 17 amino acids. Germline CDR1 LNHDA, CDR2 SQIVND (reference sequence). V was clipped by 2 bases and J by 4 bases; unmatched bases: 11. CDR3 residues: CASSIYPLGTGFTEAFF. DNA of the CDR3: TGTGCCAGTAGTATATATCCCCTTGGGACAGGGTTCACTGAAGCTTTCTTT.

The DNA of the CDR3 is TGCGCCAGCAGCTCCCGGGACAGGGGCGCGATAAACACTGAAGCTTTCTTT. It encodes CASSSRDRGAINTEAFF. The gene calls are TRBV5-1 and TRBJ1-1; TRBD1 matches 10 bases. CDR3 length equals 17 residues. V was clipped by 3 bases and J by 2 bases; unmatched bases: 10. The V gene's germline CDR1 is SGHRS and CDR2 YFSETQ.

The rearrangement joins TRBV2 to TRBJ1-2, with no clear D. Germline CDR1 reads SNHLY; CDR2 reads FYNNEI. The CDR3 is 13 amino acids. The V end lost 4 bases, the J end lost 7 bases, and 13 bases lay between the germline ends. The CDR3 region has the DNA TGTGCCAGCAGTGTGGGCCCTTGGGGTGGCTACACCTTC. Translated, it gives CASSVGPWGGYTF.

This sequence joins TRBV19 and TRBJ2-3; D gene uncertain. From germline, CDR1 is LNHDA and CDR2 SQIVND (reference sequence). The V end lost 11 bases, the J end lost 0 bases, and 15 bases lay between the germline ends. The CDR3 runs to 14 residues. The CDR3 region is CASFGRSSTDTQYF. CDR3 nucleotide sequence: TGTGCCTCTTTTGGCAGGTCTAGCACAGATACGCAGTATTTT.

This chain uses TRBV18 with TRBJ2-7, with 9 bases aligning to TRBD1. Germline CDR1 reads KGHSH; CDR2 reads LQKENI. V shed 3 bases and J 5 bases; nucleotides not matched to a gene: 11. This CDR3 region has 16 residues. The CDR3 reads CASSPTEGTGYDEQYF. In DNA form, the CDR3 reads TGTGCCAGCTCACCTACGGAAGGGACAGGGTACGACGAGCAGTACTTC.

This clone was seen more than once but under ten times. V and J are TRBV11-3 and TRBJ2-1, with 7 bases fitting TRBD2. The CDR3 has 15 residues. Germline V gene sequence: CDR1 SGHNT, CDR2 YENEEA. Trimming cost V 1 base and J 7 bases; bases outside gene matches: 7. As DNA, the CDR3 is TGTGCCAGCAGCTTAGTACGTAGCGGGCGAAATGAGCAGTTCTTC. Amino acid sequence: CASSLVRSGRNEQFF.

This clone was counted between two and nine times. The chain carries TRBV28 and TRBJ1-2; no definite D call. Trimming removed 2 bases from V and 7 bases from J, with 8 bases in between. The CDR3 sequence is 12 residues long. Germline CDR1 reads MDHEN; CDR2 reads SYDVKM. The CDR3 is CASSLAHTGYTF. CDR3 in DNA: TGTGCCAGCAGTTTAGCCCACACTGGCTACACCTTC.

This chain links TRBV6-1 with TRBJ2-7; D possibly corresponds to TRBD1 (5 bases). This CDR3 comprises 13 residues. Germline CDR1 reads MNHNS; CDR2 reads SASEGT. V was trimmed by 5 bases and J by 2 bases, leaving 10 bases between them. Here the CDR3 DNA reads TGTGCCAGCAGTAAGCAGGGAACCTACGAGCAGTACTTC. Residues: CASSKQGTYEQYF.

The chain links TRBV6-5 to TRBJ1-2; a weak D match, TRBD1 (6 bases). This CDR3 region has 13 residues. The germline V and J ends were trimmed by 5 bases and 3 bases, with 10 bases remaining between them. Germline values: CDR1 MNHEY, CDR2 SVGAGI. CDR3 residues: CASSRQDYYGYTF. The DNA of the CDR3 is TGTGCCAGCAGTAGACAGGACTACTATGGCTACACCTTC.

This rearrangement joins TRBV30 to TRBJ2-3; no clear D gene. The germline V gene has CDR1 GTSNPN and CDR2 SVGIG (reference sequence). With 2 bases removed from V and 1 base from J, the gap between germline ends came to 10 bases. The CDR3 loop spans 14 amino acids. This chain's CDR3 is CAWSWKGGTDTQYF. The CDR3 region has the DNA TGTGCCTGGAGTTGGAAAGGAGGCACAGATACGCAGTATTTT.

The chain has TRBV28 and TRBJ2-6, with D uncertain. Per germline, CDR1 MDHEN and CDR2 SYDVKM. The CDR3 totals 19 residues. V gave up 5 bases and J gave up 4 bases, with 24 bases separating them. The CDR3 bases are TGTGCCAGCAGTCCTCCGGAAGAGATATTCACCTCCGGGGCCAACGTCCTGACTTTC. Translated: CASSPPEEIFTSGANVLTF.

The chain couples TRBV5-1 to TRBJ2-2; 8 bases match TRBD1. Germline values: CDR1 SGHRS, CDR2 YFSETQ. The trim removed 0 bases at V and 5 bases at J, leaving 6 bases unmatched. CDR3 size: 16 residues. The CDR3 DNA reads TGCGCCAGCAGCTTGGCCTCACAGGGGGAGACCGGGGAGCTGTTTTTT. Translated: CASSLASQGETGELFF. The variable domain in full, with the rest retrieved from reference TRBV5-1 and TRBJ2-2, is KAGVTQTPRYLIKTRGQQVTLSCSPISGHRSVSWYQQTPGQGLQFLFEYFSETQRNKGNFPGRFSGRQFSNSRSEMNVSTLELGDSALYLCASSLASQGETGELFFGEGSRLTVL.

This chain uses TRBV7-2 with TRBJ2-2; 8 bases align to TRBD2. The CDR3 totals 16 residues. Losses at the gene ends were 2 bases for V and 4 bases for J; bases not matched to a gene: 6. CDR1 and CDR2 from the germline V gene are SGHTA and FQGNSA. The CDR3 DNA is TGTGCCAGCAGCTTACTAGCGGGTGCTATCACCGGGGAGCTGTTTTTT. It translates to CASSLLAGAITGELFF.

CDR3 protein: CASSPYTRQGEFF. Written as DNA, the CDR3 is TGTGCCAGCAGCCCTTACACAAGACAGGGGGAGTTCTTC. The J gene is TRBJ2-1, the V gene TRBV7-8; TRBD1 matches at 9 bases. CDR3 length: 13 amino acids. Trimming removed 5 bases from V and 14 bases from J; junction bases left unmatched: 10. Germline values: CDR1 SGHVS, CDR2 FQNEAQ.

The J gene is TRBJ2-1, the V gene TRBV19, with D unclear. Germline V gene data show CDR1 as LNHDA and CDR2 as SQIVND (reference sequence). The CDR3 has 14 residues. With 1 base removed from V and 2 bases from J, the gap between germline ends came to 6 bases. This CDR3 reads CASSIGEPYNEQFF. CDR3 DNA: TGTGCCAGTAGTATAGGGGAACCCTACAATGAGCAGTTCTTC.

The J gene is TRBJ1-2, the V gene TRBV4-1; perhaps TRBD1 as D (5 bases). Trimming shortened V by 1 base and J by 2 bases, and 8 bases separated the two germline ends. The V gene's germline CDR1 is MGHRA and CDR2 YSYEKL. The CDR3 is 14 residues long. CDR3 in amino acids: CASSQADRNYGYTF. DNA of the CDR3: TGCGCCAGCAGCCAAGCCGACAGAAACTATGGCTACACCTTC.

The V call is TRBV9, the J call TRBJ2-1, with unresolved D. V shed 0 bases and J shed 10 bases, with 8 bases lying between them. Germline V gene sequence: CDR1 SGDLS, CDR2 YYNGEE. The CDR3 covers 12 residues. The CDR3 region is CASSVGEYEQFF. Here the CDR3 DNA reads TGTGCCAGCAGCGTAGGAGAATACGAGCAGTTCTTC.

The chain carries TRBV23-1 and TRBJ2-7; perhaps TRBD1 as D (5 bases). TRBV23-1 is labeled an ORF, and its function is uncertain. With 2 bases removed from V and 2 bases from J, the gap between germline ends came to 13 bases. CDR3 length equals 15 residues. CDR3 amino acids: CASSQPKTVPYEQYF. The CDR3 DNA follows: TGCGCCAGCAGTCAACCGAAGACAGTTCCCTACGAGCAGTACTTC.

The chain carries TRBV19 and TRBJ2-2; no firm D call. Germline V CDR1 and CDR2: LNHDA, SQIVND (reference sequence). The CDR3 extends over 13 amino acids. The V end was cut by 6 bases, the J end by 4 bases, with 9 bases between. The DNA of the CDR3 is TGTGCCAGTAGGGACCGAAGCACCGGGGAGCTGTTTTTT. Protein sequence: CASRDRSTGELFF.

This chain uses TRBV19 with TRBJ1-1; D might be TRBD1 (5 bases). CDR3 length: 14 residues. Trimming took 5 bases from V and 1 from J, leaving 11 bases between them. Germline V gene sequence: CDR1 LNHDA, CDR2 SQIVND (reference sequence). The CDR3 DNA follows: TGTGCCAGTAGTGTGACAGCCAAGAACACTGAAGCTTTCTTT. This translates into CASSVTAKNTEAFF.

This clone was recorded a few times. The gene calls are TRBV6-5 and TRBJ1-2; D is ambiguous. The CDR3 loop spans 13 amino acids. Trimming left V 6 bases short and J 12 bases short, with 20 bases between. Germline V CDR1 and CDR2: MNHEY, SVGAGI. The CDR3 loop is CASSRTAFRAHTF. The CDR3, as DNA: TGTGCCAGCAGCCGAACAGCCTTTAGGGCCCACACCTTC.

The V and J genes are TRBV18 and TRBJ1-5, with D unresolved. Germline V gene data show CDR1 as KGHSH and CDR2 as LQKENI. CDR3 length: 12 residues. V was clipped by 3 bases and J by 6 bases, with 6 bases between them. CDR3 sequence: CASSPSGQPQHF. The CDR3 coding sequence is TGTGCCAGCTCACCCTCGGGTCAGCCCCAGCATTTT.

The genes are TRBV7-3 and TRBJ1-1, with D possibly matching TRBD1 (5 bases). CDR3 length: 13 amino acids. Germline CDR1 is SGHTA and CDR2 is FQGTGA. V lost 4 bases and J 1 base, leaving 7 bases between the germline ends. The CDR3 DNA sequence: TGTGCCAGCAGCTACGGGGGGAACACTGAAGCTTTCTTT. Its protein product is CASSYGGNTEAFF.

The DNA of the CDR3 is TGTGCCAGTAGTATTACTGGAGGGGTCGATGAGCAGTTCTTC. Protein sequence: CASSITGGVDEQFF. The gene calls are TRBV19 and TRBJ2-1; possible D gene TRBD2, 6 bases. CDR1 is LNHDA, CDR2 SQIVND, per germline (reference sequence). The V end was cut by 3 bases, the J end by 8 bases, with 14 bases between. The CDR3 extends over 14 amino acids.